This T cell receptor (beta chain) was observed in a study of identical twins. Study results and caveats: Zero-insertion analyses might be partly confounded by invariant T cells like MAIT and iNKT. Monozygotic twin pairs showed more out-of-frame TCR alpha sharing than models estimated. Cross-sectional statistical analysis was relied on for the conclusions, without the same donors being followed.

TCRdb re-analysed the 5' RACE reads in MiXCR, keeping a single row per CDR3 protein. Of 450,000 or so distinct CDR3 sequences in the sample, roughly 20% are singletons; the top ten hold roughly an eighth. A few counts support this clonotype. Antigen specificity is unknown. The donors were all healthy and Caucasian. The V gene lost 4 bases and the J gene lost 11 bases, with 9 bases spanning the gap. CDR3 size: 11 residues. The sequenced material came from naive T cells sorted from blood. The rearrangement joins TRBV12-3 or TRBV12-4 to TRBJ2-1; D is possibly TRBD2 (6 bases). The clonotype originates from a man aged 45 to 65 in good health. CDR3 residues: CASSSGTQQFF. The CDR3 nucleotides are TGTGCCAGCAGTTCCGGGACTCAGCAGTTCTTC.